Shown below are 18 T cell receptor beta chains from a single sample sequenced in a study of cytomegalovirus exposure and HLA in healthy donors. The PCR made use of 60 Vbeta and 13 Jbeta primers. TCRdb's table, derived via immunoSEQ multiplex PCR, lists solely in-frame clones and lacks some. The sample holds about 85,000 clones, about 67% seen once. What was sequenced was PBMCs. Receptors were obtained from a man aged 25 to 40 in good health and CMV-seronegative.

The genes are TRBV19 and TRBJ1-4; D is unclear. The V end was cut by 5 bases, the J end by 6 bases, with 10 bases between. CDR1 and CDR2 from the germline V gene are LNHDA and SQIVND (reference sequence). This CDR3 spans 13 amino acids. DNA for the CDR3: TGTGCCAGTAGTCCCCTAGAGGATGAAAAACTGTTTTTT. Translating gives CASSPLEDEKLFF.

Comment on this clone: Germline is not matched at one junction end, which may reflect a read error. The chain employs TRBV28 and TRBJ2-5, with TRBD1 matching 10 bases. The CDR3 runs to 11 residues. Germline V gene data show CDR1 as MDHEN and CDR2 as SYDVKM. The chain's CDR3 is CGTGVRETQYF. The CDR3, as DNA: TGCGGGACAGGGGTAAGGGAGACCCAGTACTTC. Filled out from reference TRBV28 and TRBJ2-5, the complete variable domain reads DVKVTQSSRYLVKRTGEKVFLECVQDMDHENMFWYRQDPGLGLRLIYFSYDVKMKEKGDIPEGYSVSREKKERFSLILESASTNQTSMYLCGTGVRETQYFGPGTRLLVL.

The chain has TRBV19 and TRBJ2-2, with 11 bases fitting TRBD2. Germline CDR1 LNHDA, CDR2 SQIVND (reference sequence). This CDR3 comprises 15 residues. V lost 10 bases to trimming and J lost 7 bases; unmatched junction nucleotides: 11. CDR3 nucleotides: TGTGCCACCCTAGCGGGGGGTTCTTTGGTCGGGGAGCTGTTTTTT. Protein: CATLAGGSLVGELFF.

The genes are TRBV19 and TRBJ2-3, with D unclear. The germline V and J ends were trimmed by 2 bases and 0 bases, with 3 bases remaining between them. The germline V gene encodes CDR1 LNHDA and CDR2 SQIVND (reference sequence). This CDR3 comprises 13 residues. The CDR3 bases are TGTGCCAGTAGTATACCGAGCACAGATACGCAGTATTTT. Its protein product is CASSIPSTDTQYF. Together with reference TRBV19 and TRBJ2-3, the CDR3 gives the full variable domain: DGGITQSPKYLFRKEGQNVTLSCEQNLNHDAMYWYRQDPGQGLRLIYYSQIVNDFQKGDIAEGYSVSREKKESFPLTVTSAQKNPTAFYLCASSIPSTDTQYFGPGTRLTVL.

The chain links TRBV7-6 to TRBJ1-1; D is possibly TRBD1 (5 bases). The CDR3 is 14 amino acids. The germline V and J ends were trimmed by 5 bases and 3 bases, with 13 bases remaining between them. The germline V gene has CDR1 SGHVS and CDR2 FNYEAQ. The CDR3 loop is CASSRIFRDTEAFF. The DNA for the CDR3 is TGTGCCAGCAGCCGAATCTTCAGGGACACTGAAGCTTTCTTT.

This sequence joins TRBV7-8 and TRBJ2-5; D remains unclear. CDR1 and CDR2 from the germline V gene are SGHVS and FQNEAQ. The CDR3 consists of 14 residues. V lost 1 base and J 3 bases, leaving 9 bases between the germline ends. CDR3 sequence reads: CASSLVAGKETQYF. The CDR3 region has the DNA TGTGCCAGCAGCTTAGTGGCAGGAAAAGAGACCCAGTACTTC.

The chain joins TRBV13 to TRBJ1-1; a weak D match, TRBD1 (5 bases). CDR1 and CDR2 (germline): PRHDT, FYEKMQ (reference sequence). Between the trimmed V and J ends, which lost 2 bases and 1 base, there was a span of 11 bases. This CDR3 is built from 15 residues. The CDR3: CASSLRRAANTEAFF. Written as DNA, the CDR3 is TGTGCCAGCAGCTTACGCAGGGCCGCGAACACTGAAGCTTTCTTT.

The V call is TRBV2, the J call TRBJ1-1, with D unresolved. Germline V gives CDR1 SNHLY, CDR2 FYNNEI. There are 15 residues in the CDR3. Trimming removed 3 bases at V and 0 bases at J, with 11 bases between. CDR3 DNA: TGTGCCAGCAGTGATGTGGCGGGTATGAACACTGAAGCTTTCTTT. Amino acids: CASSDVAGMNTEAFF. Combining the CDR3 with reference TRBV2 and TRBJ1-1 gives the whole variable domain EPEVTQTPSHQVTQMGQEVILRCVPISNHLYFYWYRQILGQKVEFLVSFYNNEISEKSEIFDDQFSVERPDGSNFTLKIRSTKLEDSAMYFCASSDVAGMNTEAFFGQGTRLTVV.

The chain uses TRBV6-5 and TRBJ1-1; D remains unclear. CDR3 length: 15 amino acids. V was trimmed by 0 bases and J by 2 bases, leaving 10 bases between them. The V gene's germline CDR1 is MNHEY and CDR2 SVGAGI. CDR3 protein: CASSYSGGLNTEAFF. CDR3 DNA sequence: TGTGCCAGCAGTTACTCTGGCGGGTTAAACACTGAAGCTTTCTTT.

This chain uses TRBV27 with TRBJ2-1; D perhaps matches TRBD2 (5 bases). There are 11 residues in the CDR3. Germline assignment: CDR1 MNHEY and CDR2 SMNVEV (reference sequence). The V gene lost 6 bases and the J gene lost 7 bases, with 7 bases spanning the gap. The CDR3 is CASSRGNEQFF. The CDR3 DNA sequence: TGTGCCAGCAGCCGAGGGAATGAGCAGTTCTTC.

The chain has TRBV5-1 and TRBJ1-1; 8 positions agree with TRBD1. Trimming at V came to 4 bases and at J to 1 base, leaving 6 bases not matched to a gene. This CDR3 region has 15 residues. Germline V gene lookup returns CDR1 SGHRS and CDR2 YFSETQ. The CDR3 reads CASSLVQGANTEAFF. The CDR3 DNA reads as TGCGCCAGCAGCCTCGTTCAGGGGGCGAACACTGAAGCTTTCTTT.

Note on this clone: Within the sample, other DNA sequences also encode this same CDR3. The rearrangement uses TRBV27 and TRBJ1-5; 8 positions match TRBD1. The CDR3 spans 14 residues. V lost 6 bases to trimming and J lost 7 bases; unmatched junction nucleotides: 8. CDR1 is MNHEY and CDR2 is SMNVEV in the germline V gene (reference sequence). Here the CDR3 DNA reads TGTGCCAGCAGACCCGGGACAGGTAACCAGCCCCAGCATTTT. Translating it yields CASRPGTGNQPQHF.

In DNA form, the CDR3 reads TGTGCCAGCAGCTTAACGGGCTTGACCGGGGAGCTGTTTTTT. Its protein product is CASSLTGLTGELFF. The chain joins TRBV7-3 to TRBJ2-2; D is unresolved. This CDR3 has 14 amino acids. CDR1 is SGHTA, CDR2 FQGTGA, per germline. V was shortened by 0 bases and J by 5 bases, with 7 bases between the two germline ends.

Concerning this clone itself: Since no conserved phenylalanine or tryptophan closes the CDR3, a read error is the likely cause. No DNA is shown, since the ends of the CDR3 on it are uncertain; the CDR3 is the one TCRdb lists. This chain links TRBV30 with TRBJ2-3; no check of the table's D call, TRBD1, against the DNA was made. CDR1 and CDR2 from the germline V gene are GTSNPN and SVGIG (reference sequence). The CDR3 comprises 12 residues, both ends counted. CDR3 residues: CAWVHGGTRREL.

The genes are TRBV27 and TRBJ2-7; 7 bases line up with TRBD2. Per the germline V gene, CDR1 is MNHEY and CDR2 is SMNVEV (reference sequence). V shed 6 bases and J 0 bases; nucleotides not matched to a gene: 8. There are 15 residues in the CDR3. The CDR3 DNA reads as TGTGCCAGCAGCCCGCTGGGGGGGGACTCCTACGAGCAGTACTTC. This codes for CASSPLGGDSYEQYF.

V gene TRBV6-1 combines with J gene TRBJ1-2; D is possibly TRBD1 (6 bases). Trimming removed 8 bases from V and 2 bases from J, with 18 bases in between. The CDR3 contains 15 residues. Germline values: CDR1 MNHNS, CDR2 SASEGT. The CDR3 coding sequence is TGTGCCAGCGCCGCTCCCCTTCAGGGGAACTATGGCTACACCTTC. Translation: CASAAPLQGNYGYTF.

V and J are TRBV27 and TRBJ1-2, with 7 bases matching TRBD1. Germline V gene data show CDR1 as MNHEY and CDR2 as SMNVEV (reference sequence). V gave up 3 bases and J gave up 5 bases; unmatched junction bases: 6. The CDR3 extends over 14 amino acids. The CDR3 coding sequence is TGTGCCAGCAGTTTTGGCAGGGGGTCATATGGCTACACCTTC. It is translated as CASSFGRGSYGYTF.

The chain joins TRBV5-6 to TRBJ1-1, with 7 positions matching TRBD1. V shed 0 bases and J 4 bases; nucleotides not matched to a gene: 3. Germline V lookup: CDR1 SGHDT, CDR2 YYEEEE. The CDR3 spans 14 residues. The CDR3 DNA is TGTGCCAGCAGCTTGGGAGGGGGCGGCACTGAAGCTTTCTTT. This sequence encodes CASSLGGGGTEAFF.